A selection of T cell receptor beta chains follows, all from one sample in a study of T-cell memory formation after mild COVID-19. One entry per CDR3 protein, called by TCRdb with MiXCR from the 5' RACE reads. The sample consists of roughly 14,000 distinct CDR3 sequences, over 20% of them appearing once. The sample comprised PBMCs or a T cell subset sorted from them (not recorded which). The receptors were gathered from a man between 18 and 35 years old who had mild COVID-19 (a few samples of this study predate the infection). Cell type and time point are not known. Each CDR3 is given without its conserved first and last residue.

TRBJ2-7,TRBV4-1,ASSLPGRSFEQY
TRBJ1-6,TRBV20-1,SARDLSSYNSPLH
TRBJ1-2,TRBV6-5,ASSSPDSIYGYT
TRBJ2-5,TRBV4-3,ASSHGGISETQY
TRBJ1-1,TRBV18,ARSQTVAANTEAF
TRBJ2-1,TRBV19,ASKGWWTASNEQF
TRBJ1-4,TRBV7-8,ASSQGGQGNEKLF
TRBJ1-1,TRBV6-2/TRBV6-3,ASRDRVDEAF
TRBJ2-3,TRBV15,ATSRGTGRIADTQY
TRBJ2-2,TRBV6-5,ASSYGTSGGATGELF
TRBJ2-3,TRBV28,ASSFWVAGTDTQY
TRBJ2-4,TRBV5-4,ASSLAAGSPPGNIQY
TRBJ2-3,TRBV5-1,ASSSGSGAQTDTQY
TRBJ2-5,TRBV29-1,SVGWGNRKETQY
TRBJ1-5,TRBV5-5,ASSLSGRVDQPQH
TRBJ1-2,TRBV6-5,ASSYRQGPADGYT
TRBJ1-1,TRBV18,ASSPSTGASQAF
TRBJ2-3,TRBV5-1,ASSFERGTDTQY
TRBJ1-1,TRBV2,ASSVIGDGGTEAF
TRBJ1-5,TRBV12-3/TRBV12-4,ASSLTTGVGFQPQH
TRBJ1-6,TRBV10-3,AIRGTGGHNSPLH
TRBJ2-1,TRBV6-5,ASRSGYNEQF